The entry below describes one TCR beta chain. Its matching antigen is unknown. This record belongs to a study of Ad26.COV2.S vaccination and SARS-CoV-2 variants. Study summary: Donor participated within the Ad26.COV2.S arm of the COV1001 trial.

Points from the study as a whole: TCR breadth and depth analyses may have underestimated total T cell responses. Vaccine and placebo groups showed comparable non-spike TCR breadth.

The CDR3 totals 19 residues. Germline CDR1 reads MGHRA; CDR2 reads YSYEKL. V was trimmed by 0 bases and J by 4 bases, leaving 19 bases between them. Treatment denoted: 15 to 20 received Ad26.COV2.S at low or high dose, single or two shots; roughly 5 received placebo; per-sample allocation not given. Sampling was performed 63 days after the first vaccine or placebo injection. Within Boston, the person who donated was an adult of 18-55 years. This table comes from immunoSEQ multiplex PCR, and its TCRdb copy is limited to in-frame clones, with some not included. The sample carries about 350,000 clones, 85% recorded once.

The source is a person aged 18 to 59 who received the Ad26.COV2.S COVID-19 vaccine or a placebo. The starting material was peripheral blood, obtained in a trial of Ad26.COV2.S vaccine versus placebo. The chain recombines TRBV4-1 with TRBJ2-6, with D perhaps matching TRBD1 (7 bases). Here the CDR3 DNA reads TGCGCCAGCAGCCAAGAAGGAGGGGGCCGCTTAAAAGGGGCCAACGTCCTGACTTTC. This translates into CASSQEGGGRLKGANVLTF.